A selection of T cell receptor beta chains follows, all from one sample in a study of cytomegalovirus exposure and HLA in healthy donors. Profiling relied on immunoSEQ multiplex PCR, and the TCRdb table lists in-frame clones only, not all of them. The sample holds 110,000 or so clones; over 70% are singletons and the top ten take around 4.2%. Sequenced sample: PBMCs. These receptors came from a woman in her forties in good health and CMV-seropositive. CDR3s include the opening cysteine and the closing phenylalanine or tryptophan.

J gene: TRBJ2-7; CDR3 length: 18; V gene: TRBV7-6; CDR3 protein: CASSSGTSGSMIPYEQYF
J gene: TRBJ2-7; CDR3 length: 14; V gene: TRBV2; CDR3 protein: CASSPPTGTYEQYF
J gene: TRBJ1-3; CDR3 length: 15; V gene: TRBV9; CDR3 protein: CASREGDHSGNTIYF
J gene: TRBJ1-1; CDR3 length: 14; V gene: TRBV2; CDR3 protein: CASSYSRGRGEAFF
J gene: TRBJ1-1; CDR3 length: 14; V gene: TRBV5-1; CDR3 protein: CASSLVGGVTEAFF
J gene: TRBJ1-2; CDR3 length: 14; V gene: TRBV15; CDR3 protein: CATEQGSFNYGYTF
J gene: TRBJ2-3; CDR3 length: 15; V gene: TRBV29-1; CDR3 protein: CSVTGANLRTDTQYF
J gene: TRBJ1-1; CDR3 length: 14; V gene: TRBV4-1; CDR3 protein: CASSQVDRDTEAFF
J gene: TRBJ1-6; CDR3 length: 14; V gene: TRBV5-1; CDR3 protein: CASSSGQYGSPLHF
J gene: TRBJ1-1; CDR3 length: 12; V gene: TRBV10-3; CDR3 protein: CAISDRDLVAFF
J gene: TRBJ2-2; CDR3 length: 17; V gene: TRBV10-1; CDR3 protein: CATSRLAGVEDTGELFF
J gene: TRBJ2-3; CDR3 length: 17; V gene: TRBV18; CDR3 protein: CASSSRTSGYSTDTQYF
J gene: TRBJ2-7; CDR3 length: 14; V gene: TRBV19; CDR3 protein: CASSIGGIAGEQYF
J gene: TRBJ2-1; CDR3 length: 15; V gene: TRBV5-5; CDR3 protein: CASSLGDRSNNEQFF
J gene: TRBJ1-2; CDR3 length: 12; V gene: TRBV25-1; CDR3 protein: CASRDRGTGYTF
J gene: TRBJ1-2; CDR3 length: 15; V gene: TRBV6-1; CDR3 protein: CASSEGALANYGYTF
J gene: TRBJ1-1; CDR3 length: 14; V gene: TRBV5-6; CDR3 protein: CASSFIRWNTEAFF
J gene: TRBJ2-1; CDR3 length: 15; V gene: TRBV10-3; CDR3 protein: CAISYDTSSYNEQFF
J gene: TRBJ2-2; CDR3 length: 16; V gene: TRBV5-1; CDR3 protein: CASSVGPTGNTGELFF
J gene: TRBJ2-7; CDR3 length: 15; V gene: TRBV18; CDR3 protein: CASSPSSGRPYEQYF
J gene: TRBJ2-1; CDR3 length: 14; V gene: TRBV11-3; CDR3 protein: CASSLGGGQGEQFF
J gene: TRBJ1-2; CDR3 length: 17; V gene: TRBV19; CDR3 protein: CASSFVAGTGYRYGYTF
J gene: TRBJ1-4; CDR3 length: 15; V gene: TRBV28; CDR3 protein: CASSVLQGGAEKLFF
J gene: TRBJ2-2; CDR3 length: 16; V gene: TRBV5-6; CDR3 protein: CASTRPGTGMTGELFF
J gene: TRBJ2-1; CDR3 length: 15; V gene: TRBV9; CDR3 protein: CASSVRDRGSEEQFF
J gene: TRBJ1-4; CDR3 length: 14; V gene: TRBV6-6; CDR3 protein: CASTPGGTNEKLFF
J gene: TRBJ2-1; CDR3 length: 13; V gene: TRBV7-3; CDR3 protein: CASSTPPRSEQFF
J gene: TRBJ2-1; CDR3 length: 15; V gene: TRBV7-9; CDR3 protein: CASSSFSGRPHEQFF
J gene: TRBJ1-2; CDR3 length: 14; V gene: TRBV29-1; CDR3 protein: CSVEDGRGPYGYTF
J gene: TRBJ2-7; CDR3 length: 17; V gene: TRBV4-1; CDR3 protein: CASSQDRRRPSSYEQYF
J gene: TRBJ2-7; CDR3 length: 11; V gene: TRBV6-1; CDR3 protein: CASTHLYEQYF
J gene: TRBJ1-2; CDR3 length: 14; V gene: TRBV5-1; CDR3 protein: CASSLGAWNYGYTF
J gene: TRBJ2-6; CDR3 length: 17; V gene: TRBV7-9; CDR3 protein: CASSLRQGGPGANVLTF
J gene: TRBJ2-7; CDR3 length: 14; V gene: TRBV5-6; CDR3 protein: CASSLRGGAYEQYF
J gene: TRBJ2-2; CDR3 length: 15; V gene: TRBV28; CDR3 protein: CASSLGQAGRGELFF
J gene: TRBJ2-2; CDR3 length: 12; V gene: TRBV29-1; CDR3 protein: CSVFRGLGELFF
J gene: TRBJ2-7; CDR3 length: 17; V gene: TRBV5-4; CDR3 protein: CASSLVPPTSGLSEQYF
J gene: TRBJ2-5; CDR3 length: 15; V gene: TRBV9; CDR3 protein: CASSVDRGRQETQYF
J gene: TRBJ2-1; CDR3 length: 15; V gene: TRBV6-1; CDR3 protein: CASSEAHKFYNEQFF
J gene: TRBJ2-7; CDR3 length: 13; V gene: TRBV5-4; CDR3 protein: CASSLDQGYEQYF
J gene: TRBJ1-2; CDR3 length: 14; V gene: TRBV5-5; CDR3 protein: CASSLGPNSYGYTF
J gene: TRBJ2-2; CDR3 length: 14; V gene: TRBV29-1; CDR3 protein: CSADRGGYTGELFF
J gene: TRBJ1-2; CDR3 length: 14; V gene: TRBV5-1; CDR3 protein: CASSDGQGAVGYTF
J gene: TRBJ1-1; CDR3 length: 15; V gene: TRBV7-2; CDR3 protein: CASSFGDRLNTEAFF
J gene: TRBJ2-7; CDR3 length: 13; V gene: TRBV6-5; CDR3 protein: CASSYLRGGEQYF
J gene: TRBJ2-7; CDR3 length: 15; V gene: TRBV7-8; CDR3 protein: CASSLAWTGSYEQYF
J gene: TRBJ2-7; CDR3 length: 13; V gene: TRBV21-1; CDR3 protein: CASSKGQGYEQYF
J gene: TRBJ1-2; CDR3 length: 13; V gene: TRBV7-6; CDR3 protein: CASSPDRVDGYTF
J gene: TRBJ2-3; CDR3 length: 16; V gene: TRBV5-5; CDR3 protein: CASSLVYRVSTDTQYF
J gene: TRBJ1-2; CDR3 length: 13; V gene: TRBV7-6; CDR3 protein: CASSQQGAYGYTF
J gene: TRBJ2-1; CDR3 length: 13; V gene: TRBV19; CDR3 protein: CASSSRASSEQFF
J gene: TRBJ1-1; CDR3 length: 17; V gene: TRBV19; CDR3 protein: CASSIVGRGIHDTEAFF
J gene: TRBJ1-2; CDR3 length: 18; V gene: TRBV11-2; CDR3 protein: CASSSPPGQGRPNYGYTF